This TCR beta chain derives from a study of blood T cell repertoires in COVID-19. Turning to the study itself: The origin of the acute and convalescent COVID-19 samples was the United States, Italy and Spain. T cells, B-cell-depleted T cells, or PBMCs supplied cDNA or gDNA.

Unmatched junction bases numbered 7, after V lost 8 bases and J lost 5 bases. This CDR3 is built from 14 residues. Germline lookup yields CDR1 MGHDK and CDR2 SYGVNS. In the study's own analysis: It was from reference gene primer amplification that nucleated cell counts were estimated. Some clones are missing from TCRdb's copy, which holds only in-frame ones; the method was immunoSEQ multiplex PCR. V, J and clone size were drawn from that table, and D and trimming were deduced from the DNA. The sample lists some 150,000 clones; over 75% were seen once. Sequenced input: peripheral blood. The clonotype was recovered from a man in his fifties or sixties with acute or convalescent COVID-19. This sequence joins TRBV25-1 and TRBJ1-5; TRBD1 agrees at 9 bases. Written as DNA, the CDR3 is TGTGCCAGCGGGACAGGGCAACTTTATCAGCCCCAGCATTTT. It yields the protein CASGTGQLYQPQHF.